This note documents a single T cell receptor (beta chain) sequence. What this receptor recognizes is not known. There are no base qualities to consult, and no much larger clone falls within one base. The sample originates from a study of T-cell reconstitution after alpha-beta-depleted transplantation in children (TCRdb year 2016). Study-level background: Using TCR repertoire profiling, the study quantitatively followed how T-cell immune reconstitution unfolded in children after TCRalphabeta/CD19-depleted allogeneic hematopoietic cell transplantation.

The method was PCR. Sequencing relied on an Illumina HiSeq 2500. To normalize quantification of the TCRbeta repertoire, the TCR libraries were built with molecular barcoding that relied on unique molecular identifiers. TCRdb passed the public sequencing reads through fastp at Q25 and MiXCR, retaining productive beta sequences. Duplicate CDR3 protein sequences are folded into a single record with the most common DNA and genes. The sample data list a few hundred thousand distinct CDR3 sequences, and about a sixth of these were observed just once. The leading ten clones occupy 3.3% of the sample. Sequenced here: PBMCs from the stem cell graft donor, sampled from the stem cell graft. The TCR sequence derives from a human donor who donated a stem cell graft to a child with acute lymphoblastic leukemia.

The encoded CDR3 is CASSSLLGSYEQYF. The base sequence is TGTGCCAGCAGCAGTTTGCTCGGCTCCTACGAGCAGTACTTC. The chain couples TRBV27 to TRBJ2-7; the D gene cannot be resolved reliably. According to the germline V gene (reference sequence), CDR1 reads MNHEY and CDR2 reads SMNVEV. Between the V and J ends, shortened by 6 bases and 0 bases respectively, the junction contains 12 bases. The CDR3, from cysteine to phenylalanine, totals 14 residues. Kept here is only the CDR3 DNA, which spans 42 bases and is read in frame from base 1.